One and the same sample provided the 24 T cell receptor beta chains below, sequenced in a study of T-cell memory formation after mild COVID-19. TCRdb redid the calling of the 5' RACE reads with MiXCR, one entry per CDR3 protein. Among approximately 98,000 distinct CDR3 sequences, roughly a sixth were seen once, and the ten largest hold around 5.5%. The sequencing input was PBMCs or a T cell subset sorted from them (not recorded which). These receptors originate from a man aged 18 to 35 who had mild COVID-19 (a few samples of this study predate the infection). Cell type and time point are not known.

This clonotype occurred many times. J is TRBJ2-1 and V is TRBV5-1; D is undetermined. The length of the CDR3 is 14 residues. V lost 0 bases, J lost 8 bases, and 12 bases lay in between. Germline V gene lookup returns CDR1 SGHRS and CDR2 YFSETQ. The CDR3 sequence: CASSLDPPAYEQFF. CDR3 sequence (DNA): TGCGCCAGCAGCTTGGACCCCCCTGCCTATGAGCAGTTCTTC.

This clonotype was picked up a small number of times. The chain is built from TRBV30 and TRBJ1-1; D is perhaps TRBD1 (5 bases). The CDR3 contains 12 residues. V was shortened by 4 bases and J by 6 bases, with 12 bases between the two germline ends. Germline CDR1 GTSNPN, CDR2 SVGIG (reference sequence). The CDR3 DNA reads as TGTGCCTGGAAAAGGGGATTGTCTGAAGCTTTCTTT. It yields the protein CAWKRGLSEAFF.

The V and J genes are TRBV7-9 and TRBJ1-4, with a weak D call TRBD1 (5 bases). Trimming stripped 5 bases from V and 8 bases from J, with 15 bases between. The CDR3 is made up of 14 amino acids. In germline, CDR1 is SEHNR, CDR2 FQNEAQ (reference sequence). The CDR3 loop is CASSPRPGGEKLFF. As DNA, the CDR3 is TGTGCCAGCAGCCCCCGCCCCGGGGGGGAAAAACTGTTTTTT.

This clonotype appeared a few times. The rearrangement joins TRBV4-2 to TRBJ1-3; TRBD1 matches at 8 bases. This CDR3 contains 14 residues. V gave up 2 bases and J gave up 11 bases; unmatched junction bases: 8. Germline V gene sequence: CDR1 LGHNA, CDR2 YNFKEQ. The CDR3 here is CASSQLRTGNPIYF. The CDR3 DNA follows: TGTGCCAGCAGCCAACTACGGACAGGGAACCCCATATATTTT.

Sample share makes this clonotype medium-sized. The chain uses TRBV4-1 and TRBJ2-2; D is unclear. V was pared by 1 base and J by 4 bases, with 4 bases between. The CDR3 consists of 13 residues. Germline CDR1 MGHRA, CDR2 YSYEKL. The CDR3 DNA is TGCGCCAGCAGCCAAGCGTCCACCGGGGAGCTGTTTTTT. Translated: CASSQASTGELFF.

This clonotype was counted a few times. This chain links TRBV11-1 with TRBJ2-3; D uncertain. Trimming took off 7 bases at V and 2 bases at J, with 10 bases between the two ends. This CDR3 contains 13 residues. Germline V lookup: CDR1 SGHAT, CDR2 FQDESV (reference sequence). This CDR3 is CASTSEPTDTQYF. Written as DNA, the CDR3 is TGTGCCAGCACCTCGGAGCCCACAGATACGCAGTATTTT.

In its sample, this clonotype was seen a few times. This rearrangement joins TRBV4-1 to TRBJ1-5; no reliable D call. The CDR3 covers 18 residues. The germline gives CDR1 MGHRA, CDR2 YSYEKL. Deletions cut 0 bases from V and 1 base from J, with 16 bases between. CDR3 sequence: CASSQEEFRRLSNQPQHF. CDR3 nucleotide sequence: TGCGCCAGCAGCCAAGAGGAATTTCGGCGGTTAAGCAATCAGCCCCAGCATTTT.

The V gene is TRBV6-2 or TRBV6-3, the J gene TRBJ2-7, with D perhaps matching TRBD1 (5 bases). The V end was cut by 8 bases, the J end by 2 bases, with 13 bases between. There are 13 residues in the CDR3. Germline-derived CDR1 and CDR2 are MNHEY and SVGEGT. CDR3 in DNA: TGTGCCAGCGGGGAAAGGGGTCCCTACGAGCAGTACGTC. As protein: CASGERGPYEQYV.

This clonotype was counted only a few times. The CDR3: CSATQGGVGETQYF. In DNA, the CDR3 is TGCAGTGCTACCCAGGGAGGGGTTGGAGAGACCCAGTACTTC. This sequence joins TRBV20-1 and TRBJ2-5; 7 bases map to TRBD2. CDR1 is DFQATT, CDR2 SNEGSKA, per germline (reference sequence). Unmatched junction bases numbered 9, after V lost 4 bases and J lost 4 bases. This CDR3 region has 14 residues.

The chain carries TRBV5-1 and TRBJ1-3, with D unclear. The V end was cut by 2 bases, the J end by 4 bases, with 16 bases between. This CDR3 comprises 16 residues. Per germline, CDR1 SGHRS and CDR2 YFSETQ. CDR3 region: CASSFSQDSSGNTIYF. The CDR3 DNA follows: TGCGCCAGCAGCTTTAGCCAGGACTCGTCCGGAAACACCATATATTTT.

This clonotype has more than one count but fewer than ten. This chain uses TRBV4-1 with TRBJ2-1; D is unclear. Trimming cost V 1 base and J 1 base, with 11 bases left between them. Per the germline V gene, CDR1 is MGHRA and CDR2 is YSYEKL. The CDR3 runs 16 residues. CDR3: CASSQGFQRSYNEQFF. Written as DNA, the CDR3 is TGCGCCAGCAGCCAAGGATTTCAGAGGTCCTACAATGAGCAGTTCTTC.

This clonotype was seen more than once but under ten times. CDR3: CASTRQQGGSYEQYF. The CDR3 DNA sequence: TGTGCCAGCACCCGCCAGCAGGGAGGGTCCTACGAGCAGTACTTC. The chain employs TRBV7-6 and TRBJ2-7, with 7 bases fitting TRBD2. V was clipped by 7 bases and J by 1 base; unmatched bases: 10. CDR1 SGHVS and CDR2 FNYEAQ come from the germline V gene. The CDR3 runs to 15 residues.

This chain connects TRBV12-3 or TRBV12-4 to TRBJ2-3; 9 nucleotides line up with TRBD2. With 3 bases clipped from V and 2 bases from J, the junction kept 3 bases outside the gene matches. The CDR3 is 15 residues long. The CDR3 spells CASSLTSGPTDTQYF. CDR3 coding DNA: TGTGCCAGCAGTTTGACTAGCGGCCCCACAGATACGCAGTATTTT.

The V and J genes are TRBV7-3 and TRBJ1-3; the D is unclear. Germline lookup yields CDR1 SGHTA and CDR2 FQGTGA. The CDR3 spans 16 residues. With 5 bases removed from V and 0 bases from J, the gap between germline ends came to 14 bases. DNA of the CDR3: TGTGCCAGCAGCGCGGGAAGCCTCACCTCTGGAAACACCATATATTTT. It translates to CASSAGSLTSGNTIYF.

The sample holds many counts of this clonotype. CDR3 in DNA: TGTGCCAGCAGTTACGTCGATGCTAACCAAGAGACCCAGTACTTC. It yields the protein CASSYVDANQETQYF. The chain recombines TRBV6-5 with TRBJ2-5; D is undetermined. V lost 2 bases and J 0 bases, leaving 10 bases between the germline ends. Germline lookup yields CDR1 MNHEY and CDR2 SVGAGI. The CDR3 length is 15 residues.

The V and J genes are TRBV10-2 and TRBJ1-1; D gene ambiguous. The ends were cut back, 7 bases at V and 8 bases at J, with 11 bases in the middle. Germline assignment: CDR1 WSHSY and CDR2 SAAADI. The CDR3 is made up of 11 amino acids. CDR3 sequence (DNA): TGCGCCAGCACCGCCGCAGGAGAAGCTTTCTTT. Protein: CASTAAGEAFF.

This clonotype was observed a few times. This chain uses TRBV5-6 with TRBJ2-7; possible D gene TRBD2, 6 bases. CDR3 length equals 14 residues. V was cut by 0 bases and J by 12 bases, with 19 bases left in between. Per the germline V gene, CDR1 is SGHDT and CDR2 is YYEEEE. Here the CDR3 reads CASSLVKLSGEVYV. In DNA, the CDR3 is TGTGCCAGCAGCTTGGTAAAACTGTCGGGAGAAGTGTACGTC.

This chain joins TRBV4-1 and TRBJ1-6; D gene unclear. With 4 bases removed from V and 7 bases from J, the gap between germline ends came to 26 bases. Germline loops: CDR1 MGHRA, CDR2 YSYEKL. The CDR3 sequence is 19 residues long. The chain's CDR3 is CASSPLSIKDGPANSPLHF. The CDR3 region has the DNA TGCGCCAGCAGCCCCTTATCTATTAAAGACGGACCCGCGAATTCACCCCTCCACTTT.

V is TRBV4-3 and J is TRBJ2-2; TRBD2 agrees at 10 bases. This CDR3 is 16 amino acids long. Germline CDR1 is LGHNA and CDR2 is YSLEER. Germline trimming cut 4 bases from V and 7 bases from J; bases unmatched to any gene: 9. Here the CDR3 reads CASSRRSGGAVGELFF. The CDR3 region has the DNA TGCGCCAGCAGCCGTCGAAGCGGGGGGGCCGTCGGGGAGCTGTTTTTT.

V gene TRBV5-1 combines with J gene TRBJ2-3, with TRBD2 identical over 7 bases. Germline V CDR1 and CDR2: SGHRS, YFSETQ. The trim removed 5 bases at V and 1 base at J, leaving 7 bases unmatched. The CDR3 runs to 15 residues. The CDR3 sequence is CASRDLAGRTDTQYF. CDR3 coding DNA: TGCGCCAGCAGGGATTTAGCGGGCCGCACAGATACGCAGTATTTT.

The CDR3 coding sequence is TGTGCCAGCAGCCCTATTGGGAGGGGTACGCAGTATTTT. Protein sequence: CASSPIGRGTQYF. The chain is built from TRBV7-2 and TRBJ2-3; 7 bases line up with TRBD2. This CDR3 is 13 amino acids long. Trimming cost V 5 bases and J 8 bases; bases outside gene matches: 7. Germline V lookup: CDR1 SGHTA, CDR2 FQGNSA. The full variable domain, in which reference TRBV7-2 and TRBJ2-3 provide the parts outside the CDR3, is GAGVSQSPSNKVTEKGKDVELRCDPISGHTALYWYRQSLGQGLEFLIYFQGNSAPDKSGLPSDRFSAERTGGSVSTLTIQRTQQEDSAVYLCASSPIGRGTQYFGPGTRLTVL.

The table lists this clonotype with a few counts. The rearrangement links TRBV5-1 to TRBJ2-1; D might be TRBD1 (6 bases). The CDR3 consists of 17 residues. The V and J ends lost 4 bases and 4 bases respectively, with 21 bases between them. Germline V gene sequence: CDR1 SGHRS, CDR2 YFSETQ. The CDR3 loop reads CASSTRQAGSVYNEQFF. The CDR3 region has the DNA TGCGCCAGCAGCACCCGACAGGCAGGTAGCGTGTACAATGAGCAGTTCTTC. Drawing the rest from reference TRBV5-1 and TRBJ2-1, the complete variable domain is KAGVTQTPRYLIKTRGQQVTLSCSPISGHRSVSWYQQTPGQGLQFLFEYFSETQRNKGNFPGRFSGRQFSNSRSEMNVSTLELGDSALYLCASSTRQAGSVYNEQFFGPGTRLTVL.

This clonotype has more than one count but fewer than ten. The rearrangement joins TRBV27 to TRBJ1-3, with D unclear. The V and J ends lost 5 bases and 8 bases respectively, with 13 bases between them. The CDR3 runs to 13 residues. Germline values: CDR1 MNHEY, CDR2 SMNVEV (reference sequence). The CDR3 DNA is TGTGCCAGCAGTAGAAGGGTTTCGGACACCATATATTTT. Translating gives CASSRRVSDTIYF.

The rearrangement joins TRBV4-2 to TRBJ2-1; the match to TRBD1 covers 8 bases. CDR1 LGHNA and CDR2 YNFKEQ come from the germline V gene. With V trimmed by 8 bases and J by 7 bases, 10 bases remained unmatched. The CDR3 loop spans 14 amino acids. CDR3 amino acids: CASAPLDRANEQFF. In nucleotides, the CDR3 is TGTGCCAGCGCTCCCCTGGACAGGGCGAATGAGCAGTTCTTC.